This T cell receptor (beta chain) was identified in a study of identifying expanded T cells in peripheral blood. Repertoires were generated with immunoSEQ multiplex PCR, while TCRdb's copy carries only in-frame clones and drops some. This table holds about 97,000 clones, about 91% found once. Trimming pared 3 bases from V and 1 base from J, leaving 20 bases between. Germline V gene data show CDR1 as SNHLY and CDR2 as FYNNEI. The CDR3 sequence is 18 residues long. The receptor was derived from a person between 18 and 75 years old in good health. The chain joins TRBV2 to TRBJ2-3, with a possible D match to TRBD2 (5 bases). The sequenced sample consisted of blood. CDR3 sequence: CASSDHLGGYGGTDTQYF. The CDR3 region has the DNA TGTGCCAGCAGTGACCATCTGGGCGGCTACGGGGGCACAGATACGCAGTATTTT.